Detailed here is one T cell receptor delta chain. What it binds is unknown. It differs at one base from a far larger clone, so likely a read error. Other DNA sequences in the sample encode the same CDR3. With CATT, TCRdb re-called clones from the multiplex PCR reads. The table shows around 82,000 delta-chain clones, with about 1.5% occurring only once. Flow sorting of PBMC yielded separate Vgamma9/Vdelta2+ and Vdelta2-negative gammadelta T cell populations for bulk repertoire analysis. Germline V lookup: CDR1 TSWWSYY, CDR2 QGS. The CDR3 length is 26 residues. These data belong to a study of γδ T cells in repeated Plasmodium falciparum infection. Study at large: Over about 640 days, donors received four mosquito-bite P. falciparum NF54 infections. Overall study findings and caveats: Donors in Mali lived in a small rural village, largely one ethnic group. Vdelta2-negative gammadelta repertoires, largely Vdelta1+, seemingly showed infection-driven waves of new clonal selection.

This sequence joins TRDV1 and TRDJ1; 12 positions agree with TRDD3. TCRdb carries no J gene annotation; the J gene was assigned here by matching the DNA with germline. The sequence was obtained from a pool of human donors (malaria-infected and uninfected, not separated). The source material was gamma-delta T cells from blood. The CDR3 reads CALGELGVLRPRTGGYQELHTDKLIF. The CDR3 region has the DNA TGTGCTCTCGGGGAACTTGGGGTCCTACGTCCCCGTACTGGGGGATACCAAGAACTTCACACCGATAAACTCATCTTT.